Following are 13 T cell receptor beta chains from one sample sequenced in a study of long-term antiretroviral therapy in people with HIV. Version v3.0 of the immunoSEQ assay was performed at survey level. Clones were sequenced by immunoSEQ multiplex PCR, and TCRdb holds only the in-frame ones, with some missing. The data contain fewer than 25,000 clones, 85% to 95% of them singletons. Here the sequenced sample was unsorted PBMCs, taken about 4.9 years after starting antiretroviral therapy. All receptors come from a woman aged 45-65 years with HIV.

This sequence joins TRBV4-1 and TRBJ2-5, with 12 bases fitting TRBD2. From germline, CDR1 is MGHRA and CDR2 YSYEKL. J was trimmed by 4 bases and V by 0 bases; bases with no gene match: 15. The CDR3 runs 20 residues. The CDR3 DNA reads TGCGCCAGCAGCCAAGATTATAGGACTAGCGGGATAACGGGTACAGAGACCCAGTACTTC. This codes for CASSQDYRTSGITGTETQYF.

CDR3 bases: TGTGCCAGCTCACCACCGGGGGACAGGGGGATGAGTGAGCAGTTCTTC. This translates into CASSPPGDRGMSEQFF. This chain joins TRBV18 and TRBJ2-1; 11 nucleotides match TRBD1. In germline, CDR1 is KGHSH, CDR2 LQKENI. The CDR3 spans 16 residues. After removal of 0 bases from V and 9 bases from J, the junction contained 7 bases not matched to a gene. The full variable domain, completed using reference TRBV18 and TRBJ2-1, is NAGVMQNPRHLVRRRGQEARLRCSPMKGHSHVYWYRQLPEEGLKFMVYLQKENIIDESGMPKERFSAEFPKEGPSILRIQQVVRGDSAAYFCASSPPGDRGMSEQFFGPGTRLTVL.

V and J are TRBV7-3 and TRBJ2-1; 7 bases line up with TRBD1. V gave up 5 bases and J gave up 6 bases; unmatched junction bases: 13. In germline, CDR1 is SGHTA, CDR2 FQGTGA. The CDR3 sequence is 16 residues long. Here the CDR3 reads CASSPTPTRGLNEQFF. DNA of the CDR3: TGTGCCAGCAGCCCCACGCCTACAAGGGGGCTCAATGAGCAGTTCTTC.

The chain uses TRBV2 and TRBJ2-7; D may match TRBD1 or TRBD2 (5 bases each). Germline loops: CDR1 SNHLY, CDR2 FYNNEI. The V and J ends lost 6 bases and 2 bases respectively, with 11 bases between them. The CDR3 runs to 13 residues. The CDR3 here is CASSRDETYEQYF. In DNA, the CDR3 is TGTGCCAGCAGCCGGGACGAAACCTACGAGCAGTACTTC.

This chain joins TRBV15 and TRBJ1-4; D unresolved. Trimming removed 0 bases at V and 4 bases at J, with 12 bases between. Germline CDR1 and CDR2: LNHNV and YYDKDF (reference sequence). CDR3 size: 16 residues. This CDR3 is CATSRDIGSINEKLFF. CDR3 coding DNA: TGTGCCACCAGCAGAGATATCGGCAGCATTAATGAAAAACTGTTTTTT.

This clone was seen only once. The chain links TRBV6-6 to TRBJ1-2; 8 nucleotides line up with TRBD1. The CDR3 has 13 residues. Trimming cost V 5 bases and J 8 bases; bases outside gene matches: 7. Germline loops: CDR1 MNHNY, CDR2 SVGAGI (reference sequence). The CDR3, as DNA: TGTGCCAGCAGTGGACAGGGAGGAGTGGGCTACACCTTC. Translated: CASSGQGGVGYTF.

V gene TRBV6-5 combines with J gene TRBJ2-7, with D possibly matching TRBD1 (5 bases). Trimming shortened V by 6 bases and J by 4 bases, and 19 bases separated the two germline ends. Germline V gene lookup returns CDR1 MNHEY and CDR2 SVGAGI. The CDR3 runs to 15 residues. CDR3 amino acids: CASSPRQPPKYEQYF. In DNA form, the CDR3 reads TGTGCCAGCAGCCCCAGACAGCCTCCCAAATACGAGCAGTACTTC.

The chain recombines TRBV19 with TRBJ2-3; 14 positions match TRBD2. Germline CDR1 reads LNHDA; CDR2 reads SQIVND (reference sequence). V dropped 6 bases and J dropped 2; count of bases not matched to a gene: 13. The CDR3 runs 19 residues. CDR3 bases: TGTGCCAGTAGCAGGACTAGCGGGAGGCCTAGCCCAAACACAGATACGCAGTATTTT. Translating gives CASSRTSGRPSPNTDTQYF. Complete variable domain (other parts from reference TRBV19 and TRBJ2-3): DGGITQSPKYLFRKEGQNVTLSCEQNLNHDAMYWYRQDPGQGLRLIYYSQIVNDFQKGDIAEGYSVSREKKESFPLTVTSAQKNPTAFYLCASSRTSGRPSPNTDTQYFGPGTRLTVL.

Only a few counts were recorded for this clone. This sequence joins TRBV6-7 and TRBJ1-5; 7 bases agree with TRBD1. TRBV6-7 is identified as an open reading frame with a role that is uncertain. Trimming cost V 5 bases and J 2 bases; bases outside gene matches: 9. The CDR3 runs 16 residues. CDR3 in amino acids: CASSHRRGSRNQPQHF. CDR3 DNA: TGTGCCAGCAGTCACCGCAGGGGGTCTCGCAATCAGCCCCAGCATTTT.

This sequence joins TRBV7-2 and TRBJ2-7, with 12 positions matching TRBD2. Germline CDR1 is SGHTA and CDR2 is FQGNSA. The CDR3 sequence is 16 residues long. With V trimmed by 5 bases and J by 5 bases, 10 bases remained unmatched. CDR3 loop: CASSVALAGGQDEQYF. CDR3 DNA: TGTGCCAGCAGCGTTGCCCTAGCGGGAGGGCAGGACGAGCAGTACTTC.

The chain's CDR3 is CASSYTYTRDEQFF. DNA of the CDR3: TGTGCCAGCAGTTACACCTACACCAGGGATGAGCAGTTCTTC. The chain recombines TRBV6-5 with TRBJ2-1, with D maybe TRBD1 (5 bases). V gave up 2 bases and J gave up 8 bases, with 13 bases separating them. The CDR3 has 14 residues. CDR1 is MNHEY and CDR2 is SVGAGI in the germline V gene.

The chain employs TRBV6-5 and TRBJ2-3; D is uncertain. The V and J ends lost 3 bases and 5 bases respectively, with 12 bases between them. Per germline, CDR1 MNHEY and CDR2 SVGAGI. The CDR3 spans 14 residues. CDR3 protein: CASSYGSYGDTQYF. The CDR3 nucleotides read TGTGCCAGCAGTTATGGGTCCTATGGAGATACGCAGTATTTT.

The chain recombines TRBV27 with TRBJ2-3; tentatively, D is TRBD2 (5 bases). The germline V gene encodes CDR1 MNHEY and CDR2 SMNVEV (reference sequence). Between the trimmed V and J ends, which lost 4 bases and 3 bases, there was a span of 17 bases. This CDR3 has 16 amino acids. The CDR3 loop is CASSSLGVTMTDTQYF. DNA of the CDR3: TGTGCCAGCAGTTCCCTGGGAGTTACGATGACAGATACGCAGTATTTT.